Described below is a single T cell receptor (beta chain) sequence and its context. Its target is unknown. Germline assignment: CDR1 GTSNPN and CDR2 SVGIG (reference sequence). Unmatched junction bases numbered 6, after V lost 3 bases and J lost 4 bases. The CDR3 has 14 residues. The record originates from a study of cytotoxic CD8 clonotypes in ibrutinib-treated CLL. Study details: The study included 11 relapsed/refractory and more than 14 treatment-naive patients; 17 to 18 had IGHV unmutated disease. Once treatment had gone on for a median of around eleven months, range 6 to 36, response samples were drawn.

Broader study findings: Sampling time points were not equivalent between sustained-remission and progressing patients. T-cell clonality at baseline went above that of age-matched healthy donors and rose and fell with circulating CD8+ T-cell counts.

Using immunoSEQ multiplex PCR, the repertoire was profiled, and TCRdb retains in-frame clones only, with some absent. The sample consists of approximately 330,000 clones, 80% of them appearing once. This receptor was obtained from a human donor with chronic lymphocytic leukemia. The V call is TRBV30, the J call TRBJ2-1; 7 positions match TRBD2. Material: PBMCs, obtained before ibrutinib treatment. CDR3 nucleotides: TGTGCCTGGAGCCGAGCGGGATCTTACAATGAGCAGTTCTTC. Translation: CAWSRAGSYNEQFF. The full variable domain, completed using reference TRBV30 and TRBJ2-1, is SQTIHQWPATLVQPVGSPLSLECTVEGTSNPNLYWYRQAAGRGLQLLFYSVGIGQISSEVPQNLSASRPQDRQFILSSKKLLLSDSGFYLCAWSRAGSYNEQFFGPGTRLTVL.